What follows are 5 T cell receptor beta chains derived from one specimen sequenced in a study of T cells in Graves' hyperthyroidism and ophthalmopathy. Using RNA transcripts as the source, TCR beta CDR3 regions were amplified. During a first-round RT-PCR of the TCR CDR3, the HTBI primer set was used. In TCRdb, the multiplex PCR reads were re-called with MiXCR into one record per CDR3 protein. Counted here are some 460,000 distinct CDR3 sequences, about a sixth occurring once; the ten biggest clones make up 13% to 15%. Material for sequencing was blood. The receptors stem from a woman between 18 and 30 years old with Graves' hyperthyroidism.

The genes are TRBV10-3 and TRBJ2-1, with TRBD2 matching 12 bases. Germline V gene data show CDR1 as ENHRY and CDR2 as SYGVKD. This CDR3 is built from 16 residues. V trimming: 3 bases; J trimming: 7 bases; junction bases outside the gene matches: 7. CDR3 DNA sequence: TGTGCCATCAGTGACTCGACTAGCGGGAGTGGGAATGAGCAGTTCTTC. Translated: CAISDSTSGSGNEQFF.

This clonotype was recorded many times. This sequence joins TRBV7-8 and TRBJ2-1, with 10 bases that match TRBD2. The germline CDR1 and CDR2 sequences are SGHVS and FQNEAQ. The CDR3 totals 15 residues. V lost 4 bases, J lost 5 bases, and 5 bases stayed unmatched. CDR3 DNA sequence: TGTGCCAGCAGCTCTCTAGCGGGAGCGAACAATGAGCAGTTCTTC. Amino acid sequence: CASSSLAGANNEQFF.

In this sample, this clonotype turned up many times. CDR3 sequence reads: CASSYMSEQYF. Here the CDR3 DNA reads TGTGCCAGCAGTTATATGTCCGAGCAGTACTTC. This chain joins TRBV6-2 or TRBV6-3 and TRBJ2-7; D call uncertain. The CDR3 is 11 amino acids. In germline, CDR1 is MNHEY, CDR2 SVGEGT. V lost 3 bases to trimming and J lost 6 bases, with 6 bases between them.

There are many counts of this clonotype. The chain uses TRBV18 and TRBJ2-1, with D hard to call. The CDR3 extends over 11 amino acids. The ends were cut back, 3 bases at V and 12 bases at J, with 9 bases in the middle. Germline CDR1 reads KGHSH; CDR2 reads LQKENI. The CDR3 loop reads CASSPGSSQFF. DNA for the CDR3: TGTGCCAGCTCACCTGGATCGTCGCAGTTCTTC.

This clonotype was observed a handful of times. At one end the junction does not follow the germline gene, possibly because of a read error. V usage is TRBV7-2 and J usage is TRBJ2-5; 11 bases match TRBD2. The CDR3 sequence is 11 residues long. Germline CDR1 is SGHTA and CDR2 is FQGNSA. The CDR3 bases are TGTGCCAGCAGCATGGGACTAGCGGTTGACTTC. Translation: CASSMGLAVDF.